These 30 T cell receptor beta chains share one sample of origin, sequenced in a study of blood T cell repertoires in COVID-19 (TCRdb year 2020). Receptor libraries were prepared by the immunoSEQ multiplex PCR assay. TCRdb retrieved this table from immuneACCESS and kept in-frame rearrangements only. Not all clones are present; in checked studies, unresolved V genes account for under half, and no reason is known for the remainder. The sample yields approximately 140,000 clones; more than 75% were counted once. The ten largest clones add up to 10% to 15% of the sample. Sequenced material: peripheral blood. The receptors come from a man between 60 and 70 years old with active or convalescent COVID-19.

J is TRBJ2-1 and V is TRBV21-1; TRBD2 is taken as the D call from the table, unchecked against the DNA. TRBV21-1 is an annotated pseudogene. There are 14 residues in the CDR3. The DNA of the CDR3 is TGTGCCAGCAGCCACCTAGCGGGAATAGGTGAGCAGTTCTTC. Translated, it gives CASSHLAGIGEQFF.

In this sample, this clone turned up once. V and J are TRBV2 and TRBJ1-4, with D possibly being TRBD1 (5 bases). CDR1 is SNHLY, CDR2 FYNNEI, per germline. With 4 bases removed from V and 2 bases from J, the gap between germline ends came to 8 bases. CDR3 length equals 14 residues. CDR3 sequence (DNA): TGTGCCAGCAGTGCGGGGGGGACTAATGAAAAACTGTTTTTT. This codes for CASSAGGTNEKLFF.

This clone occurred a few times. The chain recombines TRBV7-8 with TRBJ2-7; no clear D gene. V gave up 1 base and J gave up 4 bases, with 20 bases separating them. Per the germline V gene, CDR1 is SGHVS and CDR2 is FQNEAQ. The CDR3 contains 17 residues. The DNA of the CDR3 is TGTGCCAGCAGCTTAGTGCCCCTTCGGCAGGTACTTTACGAGCAGTACTTC. This codes for CASSLVPLRQVLYEQYF.

This rearrangement joins TRBV29-1 to TRBJ2-1; TRBD2 aligns across 10 bases. CDR1 is SQVTM and CDR2 is ANQGSEA in the germline V gene. The ends lost 3 bases at V and 6 bases at J; junction bases unmatched: 2. This CDR3 contains 13 residues. The CDR3 DNA reads as TGCAGCGTTGACGGACTAGCGGTCAATGAGCAGTTCTTC. Protein sequence: CSVDGLAVNEQFF.

This sequence joins TRBV19 and TRBJ2-5, with TRBD1 as a possible D gene (6 bases). The CDR3 spans 16 residues. Per the germline V gene, CDR1 is LNHDA and CDR2 is SQIVND (reference sequence). Trimming left V 0 bases short and J 6 bases short, with 17 bases between. CDR3 amino acids: CASSIDLGPGAKTQYF. For the CDR3, the DNA is TGTGCCAGTAGTATAGATCTAGGGCCAGGGGCAAAGACCCAGTACTTC.

The chain is built from TRBV9 and TRBJ2-3; D is possibly TRBD2 (6 bases). Germline CDR1 SGDLS, CDR2 YYNGEE. The ends were cut back, 4 bases at V and 1 base at J, with 13 bases in the middle. The CDR3 totals 15 residues. The CDR3 region is CASSFGGVRTDTQYF. In DNA form, the CDR3 reads TGTGCCAGCAGCTTCGGAGGGGTCCGCACAGATACGCAGTATTTT.

The chain uses TRBV18 and TRBJ1-2, with D unclear. Deletions cut 6 bases from V and 3 bases from J, with 14 bases between. Germline-derived CDR1 and CDR2 are KGHSH and LQKENI. The CDR3 runs to 14 residues. DNA for the CDR3: TGTGCCAGCTCCCCCTATGGGGAGGACTATGGCTACACCTTC. It specifies CASSPYGEDYGYTF.

J is TRBJ1-4 and V is TRBV21-1; the table gives TRBD1 as D, unverified against the DNA. TRBV21-1 is classified as a pseudogene. The CDR3 loop spans 15 amino acids. The CDR3 sequence: CASSTPDRLNEKLFF. In DNA, the CDR3 is TGTGCCAGCAGCACTCCGGACAGGCTCAATGAAAAACTGTTTTTT.

This sequence joins TRBV6-6 and TRBJ2-7; D perhaps matches TRBD2 (5 bases). CDR1 MNHNY and CDR2 SVGAGI come from the germline V gene (reference sequence). V shed 6 bases and J shed 4 bases, with 13 bases lying between them. The CDR3 extends over 13 amino acids. The CDR3 region has the DNA TGTGCCAGCAGCTTACTAGGTCCTTACGAGCAGTACTTC. It is translated as CASSLLGPYEQYF.

The J gene is TRBJ2-7, the V gene TRBV7-2; no clear D. Germline V lookup: CDR1 SGHTA, CDR2 FQGNSA. The V and J ends lost 0 bases and 0 bases respectively, with 6 bases between them. This CDR3 has 14 amino acids. Here the CDR3 DNA reads TGTGCCAGCAGCTTAGCACTAAACTCCTACGAGCAGTACTTC. This translates into CASSLALNSYEQYF. The variable domain in full, completed from reference TRBV7-2 and TRBJ2-7, reads GAGVSQSPSNKVTEKGKDVELRCDPISGHTALYWYRQSLGQGLEFLIYFQGNSAPDKSGLPSDRFSAERTGGSVSTLTIQRTQQEDSAVYLCASSLALNSYEQYFGPGTRLTVT.

The gene calls are TRBV19 and TRBJ2-7, with 11 bases identical to TRBD2. V lost 8 bases to trimming and J lost 7 bases; unmatched junction nucleotides: 10. The CDR3 runs 14 residues. CDR1 is LNHDA and CDR2 is SQIVND in the germline V gene (reference sequence). This CDR3 reads CASSHSGRAREQYF. The CDR3, as DNA: TGTGCCAGTTCTCATAGCGGGAGGGCGCGGGAGCAGTACTTC. Based on the CDR3 plus reference TRBV19 and TRBJ2-7, the full variable domain is DGGITQSPKYLFRKEGQNVTLSCEQNLNHDAMYWYRQDPGQGLRLIYYSQIVNDFQKGDIAEGYSVSREKKESFPLTVTSAQKNPTAFYLCASSHSGRAREQYFGPGTRLTVT.

The chain carries TRBV7-3 and TRBJ2-1; 12 bases map to TRBD2. CDR3 size: 14 residues. The germline V gene encodes CDR1 SGHTA and CDR2 FQGTGA. The V segment lost 5 bases and the J segment 9 bases; nucleotides outside the gene matches: 5. The CDR3: CASSPLAGGPEQFF. As DNA, the CDR3 is TGTGCCAGCAGCCCCCTAGCGGGAGGGCCTGAGCAGTTCTTC.

This clone has a handful of counts. The CDR3 loop reads CASSYRAGRAYNEQFF. The CDR3 region has the DNA TGTGCCAGCAGTTACCGAGCGGGGAGGGCCTACAATGAGCAGTTCTTC. The J gene is TRBJ2-1, the V gene TRBV6-5, with 7 nucleotides matching TRBD2. Germline V gene sequence: CDR1 MNHEY, CDR2 SVGAGI. The ends lost 2 bases at V and 2 bases at J; junction bases unmatched: 6. There are 16 residues in the CDR3.

This chain uses TRBV28 with TRBJ1-6, with 7 bases fitting TRBD1. Germline loops: CDR1 MDHEN, CDR2 SYDVKM. CDR3 size: 14 residues. The CDR3 loop reads CATGSNSYNSPLHF. The DNA for the CDR3 is TGTGCGACAGGGAGCAACTCCTATAATTCACCCCTCCACTTT.

V usage is TRBV28 and J usage is TRBJ1-2; TRBD1 aligns across 11 bases. The germline CDR1 and CDR2 sequences are MDHEN and SYDVKM. CDR3 length: 14 residues. V lost 5 bases to trimming and J lost 4 bases; unmatched junction nucleotides: 3. This CDR3 reads CASSGDRGIYGYTF. In nucleotides, the CDR3 is TGTGCCAGCAGTGGGGACAGGGGGATCTATGGCTACACCTTC.

The CDR3 bases are TGCGCCAGCAGCTTAACAGGAGCATACAATGAGCAGTTCTTC. As protein: CASSLTGAYNEQFF. The chain uses TRBV5-1 and TRBJ2-1; perhaps TRBD1 as D (5 bases). CDR1 is SGHRS, CDR2 YFSETQ, per germline. CDR3 length: 14 amino acids. Trimming pared 2 bases from V and 4 bases from J, leaving 10 bases between.

The chain links TRBV7-2 to TRBJ1-2; D is uncertain. Deletions cut 5 bases from V and 8 bases from J, with 15 bases between. The CDR3 runs to 13 residues. Germline CDR1 SGHTA, CDR2 FQGNSA. The CDR3 DNA reads TGTGCCAGCAGCATAGACACACAGTCGGGCTACACCTTC. Residues: CASSIDTQSGYTF. The whole variable domain, remainder taken from reference TRBV7-2 and TRBJ1-2, is GAGVSQSPSNKVTEKGKDVELRCDPISGHTALYWYRQSLGQGLEFLIYFQGNSAPDKSGLPSDRFSAERTGGSVSTLTIQRTQQEDSAVYLCASSIDTQSGYTFGSGTRLTVV.

V gene TRBV10-3 combines with J gene TRBJ1-2; TRBD1 matches at 9 bases. Looked up from germline, CDR1 is ENHRY and CDR2 is SYGVKD. The CDR3 extends over 13 amino acids. J was trimmed by 7 bases and V by 6 bases; bases with no gene match: 6. The chain's CDR3 is CAISRDREGGYTF. The CDR3 nucleotides are TGTGCCATCAGCCGGGACAGGGAAGGTGGCTACACCTTC.

The V gene is TRBV9, the J gene TRBJ1-6, with 8 bases aligning to TRBD1. From germline, CDR1 is SGDLS and CDR2 YYNGEE. This CDR3 has 14 residues. The V gene end was trimmed by 2 bases and the J gene end by 8 bases; junction bases not matched to a gene: 3. The CDR3 nucleotides are TGTGCCAGCAGCGTGGAGACAGGGGATTCACCCCTCCACTTT. Translated: CASSVETGDSPLHF. Full variable domain (remainder filled in from reference TRBV9 and TRBJ1-6): DSGVTQTPKHLITATGQRVTLRCSPRSGDLSVYWYQQSLDQGLQFLIQYYNGEERAKGNILERFSAQQFPDLHSELNLSSLELGDSALYFCASSVETGDSPLHFGNGTRLTVT.

The chain uses TRBV7-3 and TRBJ1-1; D is ambiguous. The V gene's germline CDR1 is SGHTA and CDR2 FQGTGA. V shed 1 base and J shed 1 base, with 4 bases lying between them. This CDR3 has 13 amino acids. The CDR3 region has the DNA TGTGCCAGCAGCTTAAGAGGGAACACTGAAGCTTTCTTT. Its protein is CASSLRGNTEAFF.

This chain connects TRBV29-1 to TRBJ2-1; a possible D gene is TRBD1 (5 bases). The CDR3 has 16 residues. Per the germline V gene, CDR1 is SQVTM and CDR2 is ANQGSEA. With 3 bases removed from V and 9 bases from J, the gap between germline ends came to 24 bases. DNA of the CDR3: TGCAGCGTTGACGGCCTTTTGGGGCGGCCTTCTATTGAGCAGTTCTTC. The encoded protein is CSVDGLLGRPSIEQFF.

The V call is TRBV7-3, the J call TRBJ2-5; D is unresolved. V was pared by 3 bases and J by 1 base, with 6 bases between. Germline values: CDR1 SGHTA, CDR2 FQGTGA. CDR3 length: 13 amino acids. CDR3 amino acids: CASSFLGQETQYF. As DNA, the CDR3 is TGTGCCAGCAGCTTCCTAGGCCAAGAGACCCAGTACTTC.

This chain connects TRBV7-2 to TRBJ1-1; 9 bases agree with TRBD1. This CDR3 is 15 amino acids long. From germline, CDR1 is SGHTA and CDR2 FQGNSA. Trimming cost V 6 bases and J 3 bases; bases outside gene matches: 8. Here the CDR3 DNA reads TGTGCCAGCAGTTGGACAGGGGCCGGATACACTGAAGCTTTCTTT. Its translation is CASSWTGAGYTEAFF. The full variable domain, with the rest looked up from reference TRBV7-2 and TRBJ1-1, is GAGVSQSPSNKVTEKGKDVELRCDPISGHTALYWYRQSLGQGLEFLIYFQGNSAPDKSGLPSDRFSAERTGGSVSTLTIQRTQQEDSAVYLCASSWTGAGYTEAFFGQGTRLTVV.

V usage is TRBV28 and J usage is TRBJ2-2; 12 nucleotides align to TRBD2. This CDR3 contains 16 residues. The germline V gene has CDR1 MDHEN and CDR2 SYDVKM. The junction had 5 bases not matched to a gene; V was cut back by 4 bases and J by 5 bases. CDR3 coding DNA: TGTGCCAGCAGTTCGCTCGGGACTAGCGGGACCGGGGAGCTGTTTTTT. It yields the protein CASSSLGTSGTGELFF.

This clone was observed a single time. The CDR3 loop is CASSPGSYNEQFF. CDR3 in DNA: TGTGCCAGCTCCCCGGGATCCTACAATGAGCAGTTCTTC. The chain has TRBV13 and TRBJ2-1; TRBD2 might be the D (5 bases). Trimming pared 8 bases from V and 1 base from J, leaving 9 bases between. Germline lookup yields CDR1 PRHDT and CDR2 FYEKMQ (reference sequence). The CDR3 length is 13 residues.

This clone was seen a handful of times. The chain recombines TRBV6-4 with TRBJ2-1; tentatively, D is TRBD1 (6 bases). Germline V gives CDR1 MRHNA, CDR2 SNTAGT. The CDR3 has 13 amino acids. V gave up 5 bases and J gave up 8 bases, with 13 bases separating them. Here the CDR3 reads CASSHKQGDEQFF. The CDR3 DNA sequence: TGTGCCAGCAGTCACAAACAGGGCGATGAGCAGTTCTTC.

The gene calls are TRBV19 and TRBJ2-1; TRBD2 is a possible D gene (5 bases). Germline CDR1 LNHDA, CDR2 SQIVND (reference sequence). The CDR3 extends over 17 amino acids. V was pared by 1 base and J by 0 bases, with 13 bases between. The CDR3 region is CASSIADLTVSYNEQFF. CDR3 in DNA: TGTGCCAGTAGTATAGCGGACTTAACTGTCTCCTACAATGAGCAGTTCTTC. The full variable domain, in which reference TRBV19 and TRBJ2-1 provide the parts outside the CDR3, is DGGITQSPKYLFRKEGQNVTLSCEQNLNHDAMYWYRQDPGQGLRLIYYSQIVNDFQKGDIAEGYSVSREKKESFPLTVTSAQKNPTAFYLCASSIADLTVSYNEQFFGPGTRLTVL.

This clone was recorded once. CDR3 in amino acids: CASSPRRGLAGGPLETQYF. The CDR3 DNA is TGTGCCAGCAGCCCCAGGAGAGGGCTAGCGGGAGGGCCTTTGGAGACCCAGTACTTC. The chain carries TRBV7-2 and TRBJ2-5; 12 nucleotides agree with TRBD2. The CDR3 is made up of 19 amino acids. Germline V gene data show CDR1 as SGHTA and CDR2 as FQGNSA. Unmatched junction bases numbered 18, after V lost 5 bases and J lost 5 bases. Using reference TRBV7-2 and TRBJ2-5 for the parts outside the CDR3, the full variable domain is GAGVSQSPSNKVTEKGKDVELRCDPISGHTALYWYRQSLGQGLEFLIYFQGNSAPDKSGLPSDRFSAERTGGSVSTLTIQRTQQEDSAVYLCASSPRRGLAGGPLETQYFGPGTRLLVL.

The sample holds one count of this clone. The chain employs TRBV7-9 and TRBJ2-3; 11 positions match TRBD2. The germline V gene has CDR1 SEHNR and CDR2 FQNEAQ (reference sequence). CDR3 size: 14 residues. V shed 3 bases and J 6 bases; nucleotides not matched to a gene: 2. The DNA for the CDR3 is TGTGCCAGCAGCTTTAGCGGGAGGGTGGATACGCAGTATTTT. It encodes CASSFSGRVDTQYF.

This chain uses TRBV7-8 with TRBJ1-3; 9 positions agree with TRBD1. This CDR3 region has 15 residues. The V and J ends lost 4 bases and 3 bases, in that order; junction bases with no gene match: 4. Germline CDR1 is SGHVS and CDR2 is FQNEAQ. The CDR3, as DNA: TGTGCCAGCAGCTCACAGGGGGCGAGTGGAAACACCATATATTTT. Its protein is CASSSQGASGNTIYF.